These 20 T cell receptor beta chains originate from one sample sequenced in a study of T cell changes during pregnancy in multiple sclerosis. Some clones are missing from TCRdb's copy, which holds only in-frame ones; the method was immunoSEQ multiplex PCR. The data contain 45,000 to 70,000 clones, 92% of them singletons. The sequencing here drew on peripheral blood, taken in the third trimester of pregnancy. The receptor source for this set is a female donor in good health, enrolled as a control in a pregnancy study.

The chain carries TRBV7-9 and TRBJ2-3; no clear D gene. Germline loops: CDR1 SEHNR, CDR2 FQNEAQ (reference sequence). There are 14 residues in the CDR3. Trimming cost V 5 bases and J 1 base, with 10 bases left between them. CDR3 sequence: CASSQSLRTDTQYF. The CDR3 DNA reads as TGTGCCAGCAGCCAGTCATTGCGCACAGATACGCAGTATTTT.

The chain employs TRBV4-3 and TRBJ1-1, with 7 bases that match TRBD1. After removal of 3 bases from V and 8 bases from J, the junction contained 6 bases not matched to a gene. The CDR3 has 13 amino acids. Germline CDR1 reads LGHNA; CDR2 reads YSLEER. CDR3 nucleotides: TGCGCCAGCAGCCATTCGACAGGGATAGAAGCTTTCTTT. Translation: CASSHSTGIEAFF.

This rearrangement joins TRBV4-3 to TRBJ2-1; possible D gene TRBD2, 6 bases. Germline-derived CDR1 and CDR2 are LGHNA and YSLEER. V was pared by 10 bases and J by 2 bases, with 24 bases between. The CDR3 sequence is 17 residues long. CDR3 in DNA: TGCGCCACCAGGCCACGGGCAACGGGGGAAGCCTACAATGAGCAGTTCTTC. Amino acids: CATRPRATGEAYNEQFF.

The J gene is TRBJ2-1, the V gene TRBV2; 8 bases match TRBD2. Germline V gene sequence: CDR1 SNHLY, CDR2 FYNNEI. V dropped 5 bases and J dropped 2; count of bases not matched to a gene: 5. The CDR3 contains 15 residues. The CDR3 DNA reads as TGTGCCAGCAGTCGAGCGGGAGCCACCTACAATGAGCAGTTCTTC. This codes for CASSRAGATYNEQFF.

Here the CDR3 reads CASSQSWTRYNEQFF. The CDR3, as DNA: TGTGCCAGCAGTCAAAGTTGGACTAGATACAATGAGCAGTTCTTC. The V call is TRBV7-2, the J call TRBJ2-1; 7 bases map to TRBD2. V lost 6 bases and J lost 4; bases outside the gene matches: 9. The CDR3 is 15 residues long. In germline, CDR1 is SGHTA, CDR2 FQGNSA.

This chain's CDR3 is CASSGQGTTYEQYF. CDR3 in DNA: TGTGCCAGCAGTGGACAGGGGACAACCTACGAGCAGTACTTC. The J gene is TRBJ2-7, the V gene TRBV28, with TRBD1 identical over 9 bases. The CDR3 spans 14 residues. Per the germline V gene, CDR1 is MDHEN and CDR2 is SYDVKM. With 5 bases clipped from V and 2 bases from J, the junction kept 4 bases outside the gene matches.

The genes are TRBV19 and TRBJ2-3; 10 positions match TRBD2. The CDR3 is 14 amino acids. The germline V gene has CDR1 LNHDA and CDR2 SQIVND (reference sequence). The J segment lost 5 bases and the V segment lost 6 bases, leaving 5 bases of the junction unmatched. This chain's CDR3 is CASRRAGGGDTQYF. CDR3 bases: TGTGCCAGTAGGCGAGCGGGGGGGGGAGATACGCAGTATTTT.

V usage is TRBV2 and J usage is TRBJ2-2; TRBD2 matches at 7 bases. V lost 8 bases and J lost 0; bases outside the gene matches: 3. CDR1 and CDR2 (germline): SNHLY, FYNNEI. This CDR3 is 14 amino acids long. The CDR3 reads CASGRGANTGELFF. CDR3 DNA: TGTGCCAGCGGTCGGGGGGCGAACACCGGGGAGCTGTTTTTT. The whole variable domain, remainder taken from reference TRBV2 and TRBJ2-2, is EPEVTQTPSHQVTQMGQEVILRCVPISNHLYFYWYRQILGQKVEFLVSFYNNEISEKSEIFDDQFSVERPDGSNFTLKIRSTKLEDSAMYFCASGRGANTGELFFGEGSRLTVL.

The CDR3 spells CASSSLAGLAKNIQYF. In nucleotides, the CDR3 is TGTGCCAGCAGCTCCTTAGCGGGCCTAGCCAAAAACATTCAGTACTTC. The rearrangement joins TRBV11-3 to TRBJ2-4; 7 nucleotides agree with TRBD2. Germline V gives CDR1 SGHNT, CDR2 YENEEA. V gave up 4 bases and J gave up 0 bases; unmatched junction bases: 6. This CDR3 is built from 16 residues.

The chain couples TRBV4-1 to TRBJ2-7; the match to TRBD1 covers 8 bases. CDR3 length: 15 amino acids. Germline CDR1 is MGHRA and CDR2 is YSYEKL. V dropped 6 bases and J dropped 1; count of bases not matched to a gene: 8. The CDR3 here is CASSPIQGGSYEQYF. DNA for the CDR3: TGCGCCAGCAGTCCCATACAGGGGGGATCCTACGAGCAGTACTTC.

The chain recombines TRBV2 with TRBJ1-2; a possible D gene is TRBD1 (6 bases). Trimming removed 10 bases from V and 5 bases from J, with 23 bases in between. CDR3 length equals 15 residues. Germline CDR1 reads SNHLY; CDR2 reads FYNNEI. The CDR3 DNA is TGTGCCATCCAGGGGCGCCGGGATTCCTATTATGGCTACACCTTC. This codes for CAIQGRRDSYYGYTF.

The CDR3 here is CASSLVAGTGELFF. CDR3 DNA: TGTGCCAGCAGCTTAGTAGCCGGCACCGGGGAGCTGTTTTTT. J is TRBJ2-2 and V is TRBV7-3; D unresolved. The CDR3 runs to 14 residues. Per germline, CDR1 SGHTA and CDR2 FQGTGA. Trimming left V 2 bases short and J 4 bases short, with 8 bases between.

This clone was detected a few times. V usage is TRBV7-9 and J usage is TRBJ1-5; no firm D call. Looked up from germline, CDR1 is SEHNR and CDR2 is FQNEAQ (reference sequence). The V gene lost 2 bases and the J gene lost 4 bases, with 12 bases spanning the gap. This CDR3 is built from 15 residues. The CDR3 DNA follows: TGTGCCAGCAGCTTAATGGGAGAACTAAATCAGCCCCAGCATTTT. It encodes CASSLMGELNQPQHF.

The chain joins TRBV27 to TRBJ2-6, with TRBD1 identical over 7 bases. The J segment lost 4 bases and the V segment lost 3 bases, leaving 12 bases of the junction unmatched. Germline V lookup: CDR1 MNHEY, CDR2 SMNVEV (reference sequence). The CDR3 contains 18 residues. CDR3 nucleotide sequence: TGTGCCAGCAGTTTCTCAGTAAGGGGGCCGGGAGGGGCCAACGTCCTGACTTTC. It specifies CASSFSVRGPGGANVLTF. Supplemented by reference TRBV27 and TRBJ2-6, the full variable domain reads EAQVTQNPRYLITVTGKKLTVTCSQNMNHEYMSWYRQDPGLGLRQIYYSMNVEVTDKGDVPEGYKVSRKEKRNFPLILESPSPNQTSLYFCASSFSVRGPGGANVLTFGAGSRLTVL.

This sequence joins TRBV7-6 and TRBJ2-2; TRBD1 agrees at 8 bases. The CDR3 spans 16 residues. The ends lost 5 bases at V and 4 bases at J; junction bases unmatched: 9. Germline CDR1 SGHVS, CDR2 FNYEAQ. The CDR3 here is CASSLLVQGGTGELFF. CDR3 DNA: TGTGCCAGCAGCCTTCTGGTACAGGGGGGCACCGGGGAGCTGTTTTTT.

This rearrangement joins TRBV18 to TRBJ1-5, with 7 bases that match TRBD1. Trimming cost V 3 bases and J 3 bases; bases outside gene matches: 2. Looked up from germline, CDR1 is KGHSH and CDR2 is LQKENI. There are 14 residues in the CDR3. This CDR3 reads CASSPQGDNQPQHF. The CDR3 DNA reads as TGTGCCAGCTCACCTCAGGGGGACAATCAGCCCCAGCATTTT.

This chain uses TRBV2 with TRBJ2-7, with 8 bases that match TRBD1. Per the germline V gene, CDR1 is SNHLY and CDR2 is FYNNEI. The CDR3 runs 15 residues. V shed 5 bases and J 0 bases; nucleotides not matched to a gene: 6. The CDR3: CASSSGQASSYEQYF. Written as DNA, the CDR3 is TGTGCCAGCAGTTCGGGACAGGCCTCCTCCTACGAGCAGTACTTC.

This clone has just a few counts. The CDR3 loop reads CASSMRDTEAFF. In DNA form, the CDR3 reads TGTGCCAGCAGTATGAGGGACACTGAAGCTTTCTTT. The chain carries TRBV2 and TRBJ1-1; D uncertain. The CDR3 is 12 residues long. Germline CDR1 and CDR2: SNHLY and FYNNEI. V was trimmed by 5 bases and J by 3 bases, leaving 7 bases between them.

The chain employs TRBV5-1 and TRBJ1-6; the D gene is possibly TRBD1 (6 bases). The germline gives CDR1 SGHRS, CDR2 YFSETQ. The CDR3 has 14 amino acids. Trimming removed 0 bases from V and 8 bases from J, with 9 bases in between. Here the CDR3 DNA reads TGCGCCAGCAGCTTGGGGGACACGTATTCACCCCTCCACTTT. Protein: CASSLGDTYSPLHF.

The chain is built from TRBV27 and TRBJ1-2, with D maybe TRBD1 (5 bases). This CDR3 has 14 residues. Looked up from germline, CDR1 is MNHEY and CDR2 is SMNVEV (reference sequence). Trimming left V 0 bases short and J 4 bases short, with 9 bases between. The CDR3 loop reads CASSLSRGTYGYTF. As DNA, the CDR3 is TGTGCCAGCAGTTTATCACGGGGGACCTATGGCTACACCTTC.